These 14 T cell receptor beta chains were sequenced from one sample in a study of shared clonotypes between healthy human individuals. The protocol was immunoSEQ multiplex PCR, while the TCRdb copy is restricted to in-frame clones and leaves out a portion. The sample shows 2 million to 2.5 million clones, over 85% of them seen only once. Sequenced sample: naive CD4+ T cells from PBMCs. Subset noted: CD45RA+ positively selected. These receptors were obtained from a man aged 18 to 35 in good health. Some clones in this sample may be carry-over from other donors' samples.

V gene TRBV6-1 combines with J gene TRBJ2-7, with D perhaps matching TRBD2 (5 bases). Trimming removed 5 bases from V and 0 bases from J, with 8 bases in between. Germline CDR1 reads MNHNS; CDR2 reads SASEGT. The CDR3 runs 13 residues. The DNA of the CDR3 is TGTGCCAGCAGTTTCCGGGGCTCCTACGAGCAGTACTTC. It specifies CASSFRGSYEQYF.

This clone was observed a single time. This chain's CDR3 is CASSLRTVDEKLFF. DNA of the CDR3: TGTGCCAGCAGCTTGCGGACAGTGGATGAAAAACTGTTTTTT. This chain links TRBV7-9 with TRBJ1-4; TRBD1 might be the D (6 bases). The CDR3 has 14 residues. V was cut by 3 bases and J by 6 bases, with 11 bases left in between. Germline V CDR1 and CDR2: SEHNR, FQNEAQ (reference sequence).

This chain connects TRBV5-1 to TRBJ1-2; D is possibly TRBD1 (6 bases). This CDR3 contains 14 residues. The germline V gene has CDR1 SGHRS and CDR2 YFSETQ. V was clipped by 0 bases and J by 3 bases, with 9 bases between them. CDR3 sequence (DNA): TGCGCCAGCAGCTTGGCCAAGGGGGACTATGGCTACACCTTC. This translates into CASSLAKGDYGYTF.

The sample holds one count of this clone. This chain links TRBV7-2 with TRBJ1-5; TRBD1 might be the D (5 bases). This CDR3 region has 17 residues. V lost 1 base to trimming and J lost 2 bases, with 15 bases between them. The V gene's germline CDR1 is SGHTA and CDR2 FQGNSA. CDR3 DNA sequence: TGTGCCAGCAGCTTAGTTTTTATGCAGGGCGGCAATCAGCCCCAGCATTTT. It encodes CASSLVFMQGGNQPQHF.

This chain uses TRBV27 with TRBJ2-1; 8 bases map to TRBD1. J gave up 0 bases and V 2 bases, and 6 bases lay outside the gene matches. The CDR3 has 17 residues. Germline values: CDR1 MNHEY, CDR2 SMNVEV (reference sequence). CDR3 in DNA: TGTGCCAGCAGTTTACGGGCCGGGACAGGCTCCTACAATGAGCAGTTCTTC. This translates into CASSLRAGTGSYNEQFF.

The rearrangement uses TRBV28 and TRBJ2-2, with TRBD2 as a possible D gene (5 bases). V was pared by 6 bases and J by 5 bases, with 16 bases between. The CDR3 runs to 15 residues. From germline, CDR1 is MDHEN and CDR2 SYDVKM. The CDR3 coding sequence is TGTGCCAGCAGCCTCCCCGGACTCGGGACCGGGGAGCTGTTTTTT. Encoded protein: CASSLPGLGTGELFF.

The chain couples TRBV6-1 to TRBJ2-6, with D hard to call. Trimming left V 5 bases short and J 2 bases short, with 10 bases between. In germline, CDR1 is MNHNS, CDR2 SASEGT. This CDR3 is built from 15 residues. Here the CDR3 reads CASSKELAGANVLTF. The CDR3 DNA is TGTGCCAGCAGTAAGGAGTTAGCTGGGGCCAACGTCCTGACTTTC.

The genes are TRBV6-5 and TRBJ1-5, with TRBD1 matching 9 bases. Losses at the gene ends were 5 bases for V and 5 bases for J; bases not matched to a gene: 4. CDR3 length equals 14 residues. Germline CDR1 and CDR2: MNHEY and SVGAGI. CDR3 nucleotides: TGTGCCAGCAGTACCAGACAGGGGGATCAGCCCCAGCATTTT. Translating gives CASSTRQGDQPQHF.

The chain is built from TRBV4-2 and TRBJ1-2, with D possibly TRBD1 on 6 matching bases. Trimming shortened V by 6 bases and J by 10 bases, and 18 bases separated the two germline ends. The CDR3 consists of 13 residues. Germline CDR1 LGHNA, CDR2 YNFKEQ. CDR3 protein: CASSLNVLGAYTF. The CDR3, as DNA: TGTGCCAGCAGTCTAAACGTCTTGGGGGCCTACACCTTC.

This chain joins TRBV5-4 and TRBJ2-3; 7 nucleotides match TRBD1. The CDR3 is 15 residues long. V gave up 1 base and J gave up 12 bases; unmatched junction bases: 14. CDR1 and CDR2 from the germline V gene are SGHNT and YYREEE (reference sequence). DNA of the CDR3: TGTGCCAGCAGCTTGCAGGGGCAGGGGGATCCCCTTCAGTATTTT. It is translated as CASSLQGQGDPLQYF.

The V and J genes are TRBV5-1 and TRBJ2-3; D gene ambiguous. The germline V gene encodes CDR1 SGHRS and CDR2 YFSETQ. The CDR3 contains 14 residues. The ends were cut back, 3 bases at V and 6 bases at J, with 14 bases in the middle. CDR3 sequence: CASSYGRSADTQYF. CDR3 in DNA: TGCGCCAGCAGCTACGGACGGAGTGCCGATACGCAGTATTTT.

Turning to this clone: This specimen includes other DNA sequences encoding the same CDR3. The V call is TRBV5-1, the J call TRBJ1-2; possibly TRBD1 for D (6 bases). CDR1 is SGHRS, CDR2 YFSETQ, per germline. The V end was cut by 3 bases, the J end by 6 bases, with 12 bases between. The CDR3 is 13 amino acids. CDR3 loop: CASSSAAGDGYTF. The CDR3 DNA sequence: TGCGCCAGCAGCTCGGCTGCAGGGGATGGCTACACCTTC.

The CDR3 nucleotides read TGTGCCAGCTCATTTAAAACCGAAAACTATGGCTACACCTTC. It encodes CASSFKTENYGYTF. V usage is TRBV18 and J usage is TRBJ1-2, with D uncertain. Germline CDR1 and CDR2: KGHSH and LQKENI. Between the trimmed V and J ends, which lost 5 bases and 2 bases, there was a span of 12 bases. The CDR3 runs to 14 residues.

The chain is built from TRBV5-6 and TRBJ1-4; D perhaps matches TRBD1 (5 bases). CDR3 length: 18 residues. The V gene lost 2 bases and the J gene lost 2 bases, with 19 bases spanning the gap. Germline CDR1 reads SGHDT; CDR2 reads YYEEEE. DNA for the CDR3: TGTGCCAGCAGCTTAAAACGATCAGGGATAACGACTAATGAAAAACTGTTTTTT. This gives the protein CASSLKRSGITTNEKLFF. Variable domain in full (rest from reference TRBV5-6 and TRBJ1-4): DAGVTQSPTHLIKTRGQQVTLRCSPKSGHDTVSWYQQALGQGPQFIFQYYEEEERQRGNFPDRFSGHQFPNYSSELNVNALLLGDSALYLCASSLKRSGITTNEKLFFGSGTQLSVL.